This T cell receptor beta chain was sequenced for a study of blood T cell dynamics during melanoma immunotherapy. As for the study in general: Metastatic melanoma patients received first-line pembrolizumab or nivolumab plus ipilimumab.

The V and J ends lost 1 base and 8 bases respectively, with 9 bases between them. The germline V gene has CDR1 MNHNS and CDR2 SASEGT. The CDR3 is made up of 13 amino acids. As concerns this clone: What it binds is unknown.

Study results and limitations: PBMC repertoires of eventual disease-control patients split at W3 into clonality or diversity gains.

Clones were read by immunoSEQ multiplex PCR, and TCRdb kept only the in-frame ones, dropping some. In the table there are over 9,500 clones, over 85% of which are singletons. The time point: week 3, after first cycle of checkpoint inhibitor. Apart from two fast progressors, RECIST 1.1 response was judged 12 weeks post-infusion. Sequenced material: blood, taken from a patient treated with checkpoint blockade. The chain combines TRBV6-1 with TRBJ1-5; D gene unclear. The clonotype comes from a human donor with melanoma. The CDR3 here is CASSEGLREPQHF. The CDR3, as DNA: TGTGCCAGCAGTGAAGGTCTCCGGGAGCCCCAGCATTTT.